These 24 T cell receptor beta chains share one sample of origin, sequenced in a study of blood T cell repertoires in COVID-19. Data came from immunoSEQ multiplex PCR; TCRdb stores just in-frame clones and leaves some out. The data show 120,000 or so clones, with approximately 85% seen just once and more than 6.5% held by the top ten. The sample was peripheral blood. These receptors came from a man older than 75 with active or convalescent COVID-19.

The chain employs TRBV7-2 and TRBJ2-1; 7 nucleotides line up with TRBD2. Trimming took 7 bases from V and 1 from J; bases not matched to a gene: 10. This CDR3 region has 16 residues. Germline loops: CDR1 SGHTA, CDR2 FQGNSA. The CDR3 loop reads CASTPAASGSYNEQFF. DNA of the CDR3: TGTGCCAGCACCCCCGCGGCTAGCGGATCCTACAATGAGCAGTTCTTC.

The V and J genes are TRBV7-9 and TRBJ1-3; D is unclear. V shed 5 bases and J shed 5 bases, with 7 bases lying between them. This CDR3 comprises 12 residues. The germline CDR1 and CDR2 sequences are SEHNR and FQNEAQ (reference sequence). This CDR3 is CASSTTRNTIYF. For the CDR3, the DNA is TGTGCCAGCAGCACCACAAGAAACACCATATATTTT. The variable domain in full, with the rest retrieved from reference TRBV7-9 and TRBJ1-3, is DTGVSQNPRHKITKRGQNVTFRCDPISEHNRLYWYRQTLGQGPEFLTYFQNEAQLEKSRLLSDRFSAERPKGSFSTLEIQRTEQGDSAMYLCASSTTRNTIYFGEGSWLTVV.

The chain recombines TRBV5-1 with TRBJ2-7, with a weak D call TRBD2 (7 bases). This CDR3 is 15 amino acids long. Germline CDR1 and CDR2: SGHRS and YFSETQ. V shed 1 base and J shed 4 bases, with 15 bases lying between them. In DNA, the CDR3 is TGCGCCAGCAGCTTGAACTTGGGGGGGCCTTACGAGCAGTACTTC. Translated, it gives CASSLNLGGPYEQYF.

The chain uses TRBV18 and TRBJ2-3; 7 bases map to TRBD1. The CDR3 is made up of 15 amino acids. Trimming removed 5 bases from V and 4 bases from J; junction bases left unmatched: 9. Germline CDR1 reads KGHSH; CDR2 reads LQKENI. Written as DNA, the CDR3 is TGTGCCAGCTCATCGATCCGGGACAGACCAGATACGCAGTATTTT. Its translation is CASSSIRDRPDTQYF.

The gene calls are TRBV10-3 and TRBJ2-5; 7 nucleotides match TRBD2. This CDR3 is built from 13 residues. CDR1 is ENHRY, CDR2 SYGVKD, per germline. V lost 5 bases, J lost 5 bases, and 5 bases stayed unmatched. CDR3 sequence reads: CAISRLAGETQYF. The DNA for the CDR3 is TGTGCCATCAGTAGACTAGCTGGGGAGACCCAGTACTTC.

The V and J genes are TRBV7-2 and TRBJ2-3, with 8 bases lining up with TRBD2. With V trimmed by 5 bases and J by 5 bases, 12 bases remained unmatched. This CDR3 region has 16 residues. Germline CDR1 SGHTA, CDR2 FQGNSA. The CDR3 DNA reads as TGTGCCAGCAGCCCCCCCTCGGGAGGGGTCGGAGATACGCAGTATTTT. The encoded protein is CASSPPSGGVGDTQYF. Variable domain in full (rest from reference TRBV7-2 and TRBJ2-3): GAGVSQSPSNKVTEKGKDVELRCDPISGHTALYWYRQSLGQGLEFLIYFQGNSAPDKSGLPSDRFSAERTGGSVSTLTIQRTQQEDSAVYLCASSPPSGGVGDTQYFGPGTRLTVL.

The chain carries TRBV19 and TRBJ2-2, with 10 bases aligning to TRBD1. CDR3 length: 15 residues. V lost 3 bases to trimming and J lost 6 bases; unmatched junction nucleotides: 4. Germline CDR1 reads LNHDA; CDR2 reads SQIVND (reference sequence). CDR3 residues: CASSMGQGIAGELFF. DNA for the CDR3: TGTGCCAGTAGTATGGGACAGGGGATAGCCGGGGAGCTGTTTTTT.

The chain carries TRBV4-1 and TRBJ2-7, with 9 bases identical to TRBD1. Unmatched junction bases numbered 9, after V lost 3 bases and J lost 3 bases. Germline CDR1 and CDR2: MGHRA and YSYEKL. The length of the CDR3 is 16 residues. The CDR3 DNA follows: TGCGCCAGCAGCCAGACTACGGGACAGGGTCTCTACGAGCAGTACTTC. Translating it yields CASSQTTGQGLYEQYF.

V usage is TRBV5-1 and J usage is TRBJ2-3; a weak D match, TRBD2 (5 bases). Germline V lookup: CDR1 SGHRS, CDR2 YFSETQ. The CDR3 contains 14 residues. V was clipped by 2 bases and J by 3 bases, with 10 bases between them. The CDR3 loop reads CASSFSLETDTQYF. CDR3 DNA sequence: TGCGCCAGCAGCTTCTCACTAGAGACAGATACGCAGTATTTT.

J is TRBJ1-5 and V is TRBV4-1; D is undetermined. The CDR3 sequence is 16 residues long. The germline V gene encodes CDR1 MGHRA and CDR2 YSYEKL. V was pared by 1 base and J by 1 base, with 11 bases between. CDR3 sequence: CASSQAGGASNQPQHF. In DNA form, the CDR3 reads TGCGCCAGCAGCCAAGCCGGAGGCGCCAGCAATCAGCCCCAGCATTTT.

This clone was detected only once. The CDR3 bases are TGTGCCAGCAGTTACTCGATTGGCGGGAGTCGCTACGAGCAGTACTTC. Its translation: CASSYSIGGSRYEQYF. The chain carries TRBV6-2 or TRBV6-3 and TRBJ2-7; 7 bases are a match to TRBD2. J gave up 3 bases and V 0 bases, and 8 bases lay outside the gene matches. The germline gives CDR1 MNHEY, CDR2 SVGEGT. The CDR3 consists of 16 residues.

This rearrangement joins TRBV6-1 to TRBJ2-7; D unclear. The CDR3 loop spans 14 amino acids. Trimming took 2 bases from V and 1 from J, leaving 9 bases between them. CDR1 MNHNS and CDR2 SASEGT come from the germline V gene. In DNA, the CDR3 is TGTGCCAGCAGTGAAATTGTACAGTCCTACGAGCAGTACTTC. This encodes CASSEIVQSYEQYF.

This clone has only one observation. In DNA form, the CDR3 reads TGTGCCAGCAGCCGAGGGACTAGCGGAGACTACGAGCAGTACTTC. It yields the protein CASSRGTSGDYEQYF. V usage is TRBV3-1 (or the pseudogene TRBV3-2) and J usage is TRBJ2-7, with TRBD2 matching over 11 bases. The CDR3 loop spans 15 amino acids. With 4 bases clipped from V and 3 bases from J, the junction kept 5 bases outside the gene matches. Per germline, CDR1 LGHDT and CDR2 YNNKEL (reference sequence).

V usage is TRBV9 and J usage is TRBJ2-7; 11 nucleotides match TRBD1. V trimming: 10 bases; J trimming: 5 bases; junction bases outside the gene matches: 11. CDR1 and CDR2 from the germline V gene are SGDLS and YYNGEE. This CDR3 contains 14 residues. The CDR3 coding sequence is TGTGCCGGCACTCAGGACAGGGGGCCCGACGAGCAGTACTTC. It specifies CAGTQDRGPDEQYF. The variable domain in full, with the rest retrieved from reference TRBV9 and TRBJ2-7, is DSGVTQTPKHLITATGQRVTLRCSPRSGDLSVYWYQQSLDQGLQFLIQYYNGEERAKGNILERFSAQQFPDLHSELNLSSLELGDSALYFCAGTQDRGPDEQYFGPGTRLTVT.

This chain connects TRBV7-8 to TRBJ2-2, with 10 bases lining up with TRBD2. This CDR3 is 17 amino acids long. V gave up 1 base and J gave up 5 bases; unmatched junction bases: 7. CDR1 is SGHVS and CDR2 is FQNEAQ in the germline V gene. The CDR3 protein is CASSLDPLAGQTGELFF. Written as DNA, the CDR3 is TGTGCCAGCAGCTTAGACCCACTAGCGGGGCAAACCGGGGAGCTGTTTTTT. Looking up the rest from reference TRBV7-8 and TRBJ2-2 gives the full variable domain: GAGVSQSPRYKVAKRGQDVALRCDPISGHVSLFWYQQALGQGPEFLTYFQNEAQLDKSGLPSDRFFAERPEGSVSTLKIQRTQQEDSAVYLCASSLDPLAGQTGELFFGEGSRLTVL.

This chain joins TRBV6-5 and TRBJ2-1; TRBD2 matches 14 bases. Germline V gives CDR1 MNHEY, CDR2 SVGAGI. J lost 8 bases, V lost 7 bases, and 4 bases had no gene match. The CDR3 length is 14 residues. CDR3 in amino acids: CASNLGLAGDEQFF. The CDR3 DNA sequence: TGTGCCAGCAACCTGGGACTAGCGGGAGATGAGCAGTTCTTC.

This chain uses TRBV30 with TRBJ1-5, with D unclear. The V end was cut by 0 bases, the J end by 7 bases, with 10 bases between. The CDR3 is made up of 13 amino acids. Germline CDR1 and CDR2: GTSNPN and SVGIG (reference sequence). The CDR3 nucleotides read TGTGCCTGGAGTGTACGTCGGGAGCAGCCCCAGCATTTT. Encoded protein: CAWSVRREQPQHF. Full variable domain (rest looked up from reference TRBV30 and TRBJ1-5): SQTIHQWPATLVQPVGSPLSLECTVEGTSNPNLYWYRQAAGRGLQLLFYSVGIGQISSEVPQNLSASRPQDRQFILSSKKLLLSDSGFYLCAWSVRREQPQHFGDGTRLSIL.

The chain recombines TRBV5-1 with TRBJ2-1; 14 nucleotides agree with TRBD2. V lost 3 bases, J lost 6 bases, and 11 bases stayed unmatched. Germline CDR1 and CDR2: SGHRS and YFSETQ. CDR3 size: 18 residues. CDR3 sequence: CASSSGTSGSWGSNEQFF. CDR3 bases: TGCGCCAGCAGCTCCGGGACTAGCGGGAGTTGGGGTTCCAATGAGCAGTTCTTC.

This sequence joins TRBV7-2 and TRBJ2-7; 15 bases are a match to TRBD2. The CDR3 spans 16 residues. V dropped 4 bases and J dropped 7; count of bases not matched to a gene: 8. Germline CDR1 reads SGHTA; CDR2 reads FQGNSA. CDR3 loop: CASSSWTSGRVGEQYF. CDR3 DNA: TGTGCCAGCAGCTCTTGGACTAGCGGGAGGGTGGGGGAGCAGTACTTC.

V is TRBV11-3 and J is TRBJ2-2, with TRBD2 matching over 9 bases. J gave up 6 bases and V 10 bases, and 15 bases lay outside the gene matches. CDR1 is SGHNT and CDR2 is YENEEA in the germline V gene. This CDR3 is 16 amino acids long. As DNA, the CDR3 is TGTGCCACCATTTTTGCGGGAGGGCCTCGCGCCGGGGAGCTGTTTTTT. Amino acids: CATIFAGGPRAGELFF.

This chain links TRBV5-1 with TRBJ1-4; D gene ambiguous. The CDR3 extends over 15 amino acids. Germline CDR1 SGHRS, CDR2 YFSETQ. The germline V and J ends were trimmed by 4 bases and 8 bases, with 18 bases remaining between them. In DNA form, the CDR3 reads TGCGCCAGCAGCCTCAGTCCCTTAGAGGTAGAAAAACTGTTTTTT. It encodes CASSLSPLEVEKLFF.

This clone was seen more than once but under ten times. This chain links TRBV30 with TRBJ1-3, with D perhaps TRBD1 (5 bases). V lost 3 bases, J lost 4 bases, and 13 bases lay in between. CDR1 and CDR2 (germline): GTSNPN, SVGIG (reference sequence). The CDR3 loop spans 14 amino acids. The CDR3 sequence: CAWRRDRRGNTIYF. The CDR3 DNA reads TGTGCCTGGAGGAGAGACAGACGAGGAAACACCATATATTTT.

The chain is built from TRBV5-8 and TRBJ1-5, with D maybe TRBD1 (5 bases). The CDR3 runs to 15 residues. The germline V gene has CDR1 SGHTS and CDR2 YDEGEE. V was clipped by 4 bases and J by 2 bases, with 13 bases between them. CDR3 sequence reads: CASSGGLRGNQPQHF. CDR3 in DNA: TGTGCCAGCAGCGGGGGACTGAGGGGCAATCAGCCCCAGCATTTT.

The chain employs TRBV19 and TRBJ1-2; 8 bases fit TRBD1. This CDR3 region has 14 residues. V trimming: 3 bases; J trimming: 4 bases; junction bases outside the gene matches: 4. Germline V gives CDR1 LNHDA, CDR2 SQIVND (reference sequence). CDR3 sequence reads: CASSMDRAGYGYTF. CDR3 sequence (DNA): TGTGCCAGTAGTATGGACAGGGCTGGCTATGGCTACACCTTC.